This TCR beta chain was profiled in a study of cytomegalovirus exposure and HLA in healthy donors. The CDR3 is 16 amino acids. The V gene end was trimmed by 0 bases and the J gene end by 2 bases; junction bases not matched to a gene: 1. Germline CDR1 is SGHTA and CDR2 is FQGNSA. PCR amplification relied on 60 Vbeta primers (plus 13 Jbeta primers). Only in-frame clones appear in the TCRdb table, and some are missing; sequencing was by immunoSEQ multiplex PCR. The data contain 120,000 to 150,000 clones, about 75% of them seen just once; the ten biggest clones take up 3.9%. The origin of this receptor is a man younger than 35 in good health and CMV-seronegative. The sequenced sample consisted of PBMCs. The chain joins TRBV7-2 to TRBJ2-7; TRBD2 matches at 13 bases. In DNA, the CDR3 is TGTGCCAGCAGCTTAGCAGGGACTAGCGGGGCCTACGAGCAGTACTTC. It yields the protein CASSLAGTSGAYEQYF.